This T cell receptor (beta chain) was recovered during a study of T cells of healthy individuals. TCRdb recomputed calls from the 5' RACE reads with MiXCR, one row per CDR3 protein. The sample contains some 85,000 distinct CDR3 sequences, about 5% of which appear only once. The length of the CDR3 is 15 residues. Germline CDR1 and CDR2: SEHNR and FQNEAQ (reference sequence). V was pared by 2 bases and J by 3 bases, with 13 bases between. The sequence derives from a female donor in good health. This chain connects TRBV7-9 to TRBJ1-2; tentative D call: TRBD1 (5 bases). CDR3 in DNA: TGTGCCAGCAGCTTACCCCTACCCAGGGACTATGGCTACACCTTC. Protein sequence: CASSLPLPRDYGYTF.